These 30 T cell receptor beta chains share one sample of origin, sequenced in a study of T cell responses to AZD1222 COVID-19 vaccine. The assay was immunoSEQ multiplex PCR, and TCRdb's table has in-frame clones only and misses some. The sample has some 150,000 clones, approximately 90% seen once. The sample here was peripheral blood, taken on day 0 of MenACWY control vaccination. These receptors were collected from an adult in good health.

The chain is built from TRBV19 and TRBJ2-7, with 8 nucleotides matching TRBD1. This CDR3 comprises 13 residues. V shed 3 bases, J shed 3 bases, and the junction held 1 base outside the gene matches. Germline lookup yields CDR1 LNHDA and CDR2 SQIVND (reference sequence). The CDR3 region is CASSIGTGYEQYF. The CDR3 nucleotides read TGTGCCAGTAGTATCGGGACAGGCTACGAGCAGTACTTC.

The genes are TRBV7-3 and TRBJ2-5, with a possible D match to TRBD2 (5 bases). V lost 5 bases and J 2 bases, leaving 9 bases between the germline ends. Germline-derived CDR1 and CDR2 are SGHTA and FQGTGA. There are 13 residues in the CDR3. This chain's CDR3 is CASSRGLQETQYF. The CDR3 DNA reads as TGTGCCAGCAGCCGAGGGTTGCAAGAGACCCAGTACTTC.

The chain employs TRBV10-3 and TRBJ1-6; the D gene is possibly TRBD1 (5 bases). V was clipped by 6 bases and J by 2 bases, with 20 bases between them. The CDR3 totals 18 residues. In germline, CDR1 is ENHRY, CDR2 SYGVKD. The CDR3 loop reads CAISSGPQQATYNSPLHF. DNA for the CDR3: TGTGCCATCAGCTCGGGGCCCCAACAAGCAACCTATAATTCACCCCTCCACTTT.

CDR3 in amino acids: CASSFSGRSSNYGYTF. CDR3 sequence (DNA): TGTGCCAGCAGTTTTTCGGGGCGATCATCTAACTATGGCTACACCTTC. The genes are TRBV28 and TRBJ1-2; possibly TRBD1 for D (5 bases). Trimming left V 3 bases short and J 0 bases short, with 14 bases between. The CDR3 has 16 amino acids. The germline CDR1 and CDR2 sequences are MDHEN and SYDVKM.

This chain joins TRBV13 and TRBJ1-1, with TRBD1 as a possible D gene (5 bases). The germline V gene encodes CDR1 PRHDT and CDR2 FYEKMQ (reference sequence). This CDR3 has 18 amino acids. V was clipped by 1 base and J by 0 bases, with 18 bases between them. The CDR3 coding sequence is TGTGCCAGCAGCTTAGCGGGACGGGGTTTTCCTATGAACACTGAAGCTTTCTTT. This encodes CASSLAGRGFPMNTEAFF.

The gene calls are TRBV19 and TRBJ1-6, with no clear D. This CDR3 contains 15 residues. V was cut by 1 base and J by 10 bases, with 14 bases left in between. Germline assignment: CDR1 LNHDA and CDR2 SQIVND (reference sequence). The CDR3 coding sequence is TGTGCCAGTAGTATAGGCCAGGAAGGATACTCACCCCTCCACTTT. Its protein is CASSIGQEGYSPLHF.

The chain employs TRBV9 and TRBJ2-3, with 11 bases identical to TRBD2. This CDR3 has 16 residues. The germline V gene has CDR1 SGDLS and CDR2 YYNGEE. The V and J ends lost 3 bases and 2 bases, in that order; junction bases with no gene match: 5. The CDR3, as DNA: TGTGCCAGCAGCGGTCCGGGACTAGCGGCCACAGATACGCAGTATTTT. Translation: CASSGPGLAATDTQYF. Full variable domain (missing parts from reference TRBV9 and TRBJ2-3): DSGVTQTPKHLITATGQRVTLRCSPRSGDLSVYWYQQSLDQGLQFLIQYYNGEERAKGNILERFSAQQFPDLHSELNLSSLELGDSALYFCASSGPGLAATDTQYFGPGTRLTVL.

V is TRBV6-5 and J is TRBJ1-3; D possibly corresponds to TRBD1 (6 bases). Germline values: CDR1 MNHEY, CDR2 SVGAGI. This CDR3 is built from 14 residues. V lost 5 bases, J lost 1 base, and 9 bases lay in between. The DNA for the CDR3 is TGTGCCAGCAGTCCAGGGGCTTCTGGAAACACCATATATTTT. As protein: CASSPGASGNTIYF.

The chain couples TRBV15 to TRBJ1-1; possible D gene TRBD1, 6 bases. The CDR3 totals 17 residues. V lost 4 bases and J 1 base, leaving 19 bases between the germline ends. Germline loops: CDR1 LNHNV, CDR2 YYDKDF (reference sequence). The CDR3 DNA is TGTGCCACCAGCACCACGTCAAGGGGGATGACGAACACTGAAGCTTTCTTT. Protein: CATSTTSRGMTNTEAFF.

The table lists this clone with a count of one. The chain has TRBV24-1 and TRBJ2-1; D is undetermined. The CDR3 totals 16 residues. V was trimmed by 1 base and J by 0 bases, leaving 9 bases between them. Per the germline V gene, CDR1 is KGHDR and CDR2 is SFDVKD. CDR3 sequence reads: CATSDLAPSSYNEQFF. CDR3 nucleotide sequence: TGTGCCACCAGTGATTTAGCGCCGAGCTCCTACAATGAGCAGTTCTTC.

The chain joins TRBV30 to TRBJ2-3, with 12 bases fitting TRBD2. The CDR3 sequence is 15 residues long. Trimming at V came to 4 bases and at J to 11 bases, leaving 13 bases not matched to a gene. Germline loops: CDR1 GTSNPN, CDR2 SVGIG (reference sequence). In nucleotides, the CDR3 is TGTGCCTGGACTCCCCCCGGACTAGCGGGATTGGGGCAGTATTTT. The encoded protein is CAWTPPGLAGLGQYF.

J is TRBJ1-4 and V is TRBV18; D uncertain. V lost 3 bases and J 1 base, leaving 6 bases between the germline ends. The CDR3 spans 14 residues. Per germline, CDR1 KGHSH and CDR2 LQKENI. CDR3 in DNA: TGTGCCAGCTCACCCCTTGGAACTAATGAAAAACTGTTTTTT. This encodes CASSPLGTNEKLFF.

The chain employs TRBV5-1 and TRBJ2-1; D possibly corresponds to TRBD2 (6 bases). Germline values: CDR1 SGHRS, CDR2 YFSETQ. This CDR3 spans 15 amino acids. Trimming took off 0 bases at V and 5 bases at J, with 12 bases between the two ends. The CDR3 spells CASSLDGSRDNEQFF. The CDR3 nucleotides are TGCGCCAGCAGCTTGGACGGGAGCCGGGACAATGAGCAGTTCTTC.

The chain couples TRBV7-2 to TRBJ1-2; D ambiguous. V was clipped by 2 bases and J by 8 bases, with 9 bases between them. Germline CDR1 SGHTA, CDR2 FQGNSA. This CDR3 spans 12 amino acids. CDR3 coding DNA: TGTGCCAGCAGCTTACTTACTGGGGGCTACACCTTC. Translating it yields CASSLLTGGYTF.

This clone came up once. V gene TRBV24-1 combines with J gene TRBJ2-1; D is ambiguous. From germline, CDR1 is KGHDR and CDR2 SFDVKD. The CDR3 spans 11 residues. Trimming took 5 bases from V and 8 from J, leaving 6 bases between them. The CDR3: CATSALDEQFF. The CDR3 DNA reads as TGTGCCACCAGTGCTTTAGATGAGCAGTTCTTC.

The V gene is TRBV24-1, the J gene TRBJ1-1; 7 nucleotides agree with TRBD1. The CDR3 is 14 amino acids. Trimming at V came to 4 bases and at J to 10 bases, leaving 11 bases not matched to a gene. The V gene's germline CDR1 is KGHDR and CDR2 SFDVKD. The CDR3 sequence is CATSDPDDRDRAFF. The CDR3 nucleotides read TGTGCCACCAGTGACCCAGATGACAGGGACAGAGCTTTCTTT.

The V and J genes are TRBV28 and TRBJ2-1, with D perhaps matching TRBD2 (6 bases). Trimming cost V 8 bases and J 3 bases, with 17 bases left between them. The CDR3 is 15 amino acids. The V gene's germline CDR1 is MDHEN and CDR2 SYDVKM. The CDR3 DNA sequence: TGTGCCAGCTTCTCTCGGGAGATATTCTACAATGAGCAGTTCTTC. Its protein product is CASFSREIFYNEQFF.

V is TRBV9 and J is TRBJ2-2; D ambiguous. Trimming pared 9 bases from V and 1 base from J, leaving 7 bases between. CDR1 is SGDLS, CDR2 YYNGEE, per germline. This CDR3 contains 12 residues. The CDR3 sequence: CATMGNTGELFF. Written as DNA, the CDR3 is TGTGCCACCATGGGGAACACCGGGGAGCTGTTTTTT.

This clone has only one observation. The chain carries TRBV6-5 and TRBJ1-1; D is undetermined. The CDR3 length is 13 residues. Trimming removed 6 bases at V and 2 bases at J, with 10 bases between. From germline, CDR1 is MNHEY and CDR2 SVGAGI. CDR3 residues: CASSSRVNTEAFF. The DNA of the CDR3 is TGTGCCAGCAGCTCTAGGGTTAACACTGAAGCTTTCTTT.

The rearrangement joins TRBV5-5 to TRBJ1-2; the D is unclear. V gave up 4 bases and J gave up 4 bases, with 17 bases separating them. This CDR3 comprises 15 residues. Looked up from germline, CDR1 is SGHKS and CDR2 is YYEKEE (reference sequence). CDR3 sequence (DNA): TGTGCCAGCAGCCCAGACGGTCGAGTTTTCTATGGCTACACCTTC. It yields the protein CASSPDGRVFYGYTF.

J is TRBJ2-1 and V is TRBV24-1, with D perhaps matching TRBD2 (6 bases). The CDR3 totals 15 residues. V lost 2 bases and J lost 1, with 8 bases in between. Per the germline V gene, CDR1 is KGHDR and CDR2 is SFDVKD. In nucleotides, the CDR3 is TGTGCCACCAGTGATTGGCGGGGTTCCTACAATGAGCAGTTCTTC. This gives the protein CATSDWRGSYNEQFF.

V is TRBV6-2 or TRBV6-3 and J is TRBJ1-5; D is undetermined. CDR3 length equals 12 residues. V shed 0 bases and J shed 7 bases, with 4 bases lying between them. Germline values: CDR1 MNHEY, CDR2 SVGEGT. The CDR3 is CASSYSGQPQHF. The CDR3 region has the DNA TGTGCCAGCAGTTACTCCGGGCAGCCCCAGCATTTT.

This clone occurred once. This rearrangement joins TRBV27 to TRBJ2-3; D is undetermined. The CDR3 is 14 amino acids. Trimming removed 1 base from V and 1 base from J, with 6 bases in between. CDR1 and CDR2 from the germline V gene are MNHEY and SMNVEV (reference sequence). CDR3 sequence reads: CASSLLPGTDTQYF. CDR3 DNA sequence: TGTGCCAGCAGTTTATTACCAGGCACAGATACGCAGTATTTT.

The chain is built from TRBV30 and TRBJ2-1; 13 bases are a match to TRBD2. Germline V gene data show CDR1 as GTSNPN and CDR2 as SVGIG (reference sequence). The CDR3 loop spans 18 amino acids. Trimming removed 4 bases from V and 2 bases from J; junction bases left unmatched: 11. The CDR3 DNA follows: TGTGCCTGGAATCCGGGACTAGCGGGATTTACGACCTACAATGAGCAGTTCTTC. Translated: CAWNPGLAGFTTYNEQFF.

The chain links TRBV19 to TRBJ1-1; 7 bases are shared with TRBD1. Per germline, CDR1 LNHDA and CDR2 SQIVND (reference sequence). V was pared by 5 bases and J by 6 bases, with 9 bases of the junction left unmatched. The CDR3 sequence is 14 residues long. CDR3 residues: CASSAGTAVSEAFF. CDR3 coding DNA: TGTGCCAGTAGTGCCGGGACAGCCGTCTCTGAAGCTTTCTTT.

The CDR3 DNA is TGCAGCGTACAGTGGGGGAATTCTGATGAGACCCAGTACTTC. Its translation: CSVQWGNSDETQYF. This chain joins TRBV29-1 and TRBJ2-5; either TRBD1 or TRBD2 may supply D (5 bases each). The V gene lost 6 bases and the J gene lost 5 bases, with 19 bases spanning the gap. The CDR3 length is 14 residues. Germline-derived CDR1 and CDR2 are SQVTM and ANQGSEA.

A single count supports this clone. The V and J genes are TRBV5-1 and TRBJ1-6; TRBD1 matches at 7 bases. The CDR3 has 14 amino acids. Germline lookup yields CDR1 SGHRS and CDR2 YFSETQ. The V segment lost 0 bases and the J segment 8 bases; nucleotides outside the gene matches: 2. The CDR3 loop is CASSLDRGYSPLHF. DNA for the CDR3: TGCGCCAGCAGCTTGGACAGGGGATATTCACCCCTCCACTTT.

This clone came up once. V and J are TRBV5-1 and TRBJ1-1, with D perhaps TRBD1 (6 bases). Germline CDR1 reads SGHRS; CDR2 reads YFSETQ. CDR3 length: 14 amino acids. Between the trimmed V and J ends, which lost 1 base and 0 bases, there was a span of 7 bases. The CDR3 spells CASSLTGLNTEAFF. In DNA, the CDR3 is TGCGCCAGCAGCTTGACAGGGTTGAACACTGAAGCTTTCTTT.

V and J are TRBV27 and TRBJ2-3; 7 bases agree with TRBD2. Germline CDR1 reads MNHEY; CDR2 reads SMNVEV (reference sequence). The CDR3 is made up of 15 amino acids. The V gene end was trimmed by 0 bases and the J gene end by 6 bases; junction bases not matched to a gene: 6. The CDR3 nucleotides read TGTGCCAGCAGTTTATCGTCCGGGGGGTGGGATACGCAGTATTTT. This codes for CASSLSSGGWDTQYF.

The chain recombines TRBV9 with TRBJ2-7; D is possibly TRBD1 (7 bases). CDR3 length: 15 amino acids. V lost 3 bases and J lost 1, with 14 bases in between. CDR1 and CDR2 (germline): SGDLS, YYNGEE. The CDR3 sequence: CASSDAGQSSYEQYF. The CDR3 DNA is TGTGCCAGCAGCGATGCGGGACAGTCTTCCTACGAGCAGTACTTC. Full variable domain (rest looked up from reference TRBV9 and TRBJ2-7): DSGVTQTPKHLITATGQRVTLRCSPRSGDLSVYWYQQSLDQGLQFLIQYYNGEERAKGNILERFSAQQFPDLHSELNLSSLELGDSALYFCASSDAGQSSYEQYFGPGTRLTVT.